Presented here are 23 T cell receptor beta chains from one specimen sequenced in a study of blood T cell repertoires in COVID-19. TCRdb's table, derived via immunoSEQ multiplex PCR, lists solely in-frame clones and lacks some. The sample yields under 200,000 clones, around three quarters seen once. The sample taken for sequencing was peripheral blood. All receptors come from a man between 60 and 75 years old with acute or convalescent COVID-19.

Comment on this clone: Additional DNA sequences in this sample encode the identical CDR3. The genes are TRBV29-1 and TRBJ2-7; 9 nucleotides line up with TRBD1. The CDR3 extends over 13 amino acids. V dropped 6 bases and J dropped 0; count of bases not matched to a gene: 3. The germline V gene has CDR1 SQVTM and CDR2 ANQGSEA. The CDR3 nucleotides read TGCAGCGTGGAGACAGGGGGCTCCTACGAGCAGTACTTC. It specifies CSVETGGSYEQYF.

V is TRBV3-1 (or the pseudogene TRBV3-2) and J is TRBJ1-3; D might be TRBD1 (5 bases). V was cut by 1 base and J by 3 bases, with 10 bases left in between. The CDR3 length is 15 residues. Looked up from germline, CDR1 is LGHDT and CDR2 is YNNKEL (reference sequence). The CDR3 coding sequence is TGTGCCAGCAGCCAAGGGGGCGGAAGTGGAAACACCATATATTTT. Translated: CASSQGGGSGNTIYF.

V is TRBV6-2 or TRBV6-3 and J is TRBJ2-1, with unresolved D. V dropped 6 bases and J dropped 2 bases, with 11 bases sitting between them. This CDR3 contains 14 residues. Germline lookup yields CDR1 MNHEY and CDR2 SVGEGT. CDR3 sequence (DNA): TGTGCCAGCAGCCCTTATAGCCCCTACAATGAGCAGTTCTTC. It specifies CASSPYSPYNEQFF.

This chain's CDR3 is CASSVGLAGASPRDTQYF. The CDR3 nucleotides read TGTGCCAGCAGCGTAGGTCTAGCGGGGGCTTCCCCCCGAGATACGCAGTATTTT. The rearrangement joins TRBV9 to TRBJ2-3; TRBD2 agrees at 10 bases. J lost 5 bases, V lost 0 bases, and 12 bases had no gene match. Germline V lookup: CDR1 SGDLS, CDR2 YYNGEE. The CDR3 loop spans 18 amino acids.

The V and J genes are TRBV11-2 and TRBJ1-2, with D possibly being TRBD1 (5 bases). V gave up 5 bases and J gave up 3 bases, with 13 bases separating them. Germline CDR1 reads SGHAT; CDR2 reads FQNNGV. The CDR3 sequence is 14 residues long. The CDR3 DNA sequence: TGTGCCAGCAGCCCAGGGCAGGTTCACTATGGCTACACCTTC. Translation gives CASSPGQVHYGYTF.

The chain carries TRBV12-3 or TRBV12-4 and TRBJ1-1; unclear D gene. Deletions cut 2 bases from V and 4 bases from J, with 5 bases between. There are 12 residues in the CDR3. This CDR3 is CASSLPRTEAFF. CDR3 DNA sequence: TGTGCCAGCAGTTTACCCCGCACTGAAGCTTTCTTT.

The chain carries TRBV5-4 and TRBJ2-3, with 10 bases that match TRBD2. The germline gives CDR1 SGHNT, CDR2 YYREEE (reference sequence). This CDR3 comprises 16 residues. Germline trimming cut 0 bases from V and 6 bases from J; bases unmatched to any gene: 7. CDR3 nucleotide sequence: TGTGCCAGCAGCTTGGCCGGTAGCGGGGGGATCGATACGCAGTATTTT. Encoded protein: CASSLAGSGGIDTQYF.

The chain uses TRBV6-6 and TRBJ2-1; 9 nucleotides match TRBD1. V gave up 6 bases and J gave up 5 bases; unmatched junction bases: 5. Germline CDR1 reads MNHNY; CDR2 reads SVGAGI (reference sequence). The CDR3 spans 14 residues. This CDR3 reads CASRARDRDNEQFF. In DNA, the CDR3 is TGTGCCAGCAGGGCCCGGGACAGGGACAATGAGCAGTTCTTC.

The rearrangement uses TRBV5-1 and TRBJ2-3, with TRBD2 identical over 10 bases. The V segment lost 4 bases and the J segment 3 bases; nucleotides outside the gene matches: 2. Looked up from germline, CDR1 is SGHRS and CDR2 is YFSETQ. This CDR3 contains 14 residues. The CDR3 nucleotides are TGCGCCAGCAGCGAGCGGGGGGGAACAGATACGCAGTATTTT. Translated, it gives CASSERGGTDTQYF.

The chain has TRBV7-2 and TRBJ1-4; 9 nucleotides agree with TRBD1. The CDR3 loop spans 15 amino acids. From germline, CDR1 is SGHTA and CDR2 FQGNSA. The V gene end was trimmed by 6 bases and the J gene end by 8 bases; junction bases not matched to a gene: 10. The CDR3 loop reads CASSTTGGEAEKLFF. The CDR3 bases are TGTGCCAGCAGTACGACAGGGGGGGAAGCGGAAAAACTGTTTTTT.

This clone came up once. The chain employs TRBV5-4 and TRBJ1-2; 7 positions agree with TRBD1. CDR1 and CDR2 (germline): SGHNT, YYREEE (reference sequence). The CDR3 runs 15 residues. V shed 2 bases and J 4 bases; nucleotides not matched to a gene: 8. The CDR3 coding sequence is TGTGCCAGCAGCTTTGGCCGGGACAGTGCCTATGGCTACACCTTC. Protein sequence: CASSFGRDSAYGYTF.

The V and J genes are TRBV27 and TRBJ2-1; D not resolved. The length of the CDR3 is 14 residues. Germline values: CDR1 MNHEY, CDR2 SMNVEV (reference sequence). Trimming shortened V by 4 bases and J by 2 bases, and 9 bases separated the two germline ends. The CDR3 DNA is TGTGCCAGCAGTTACAGTCCAACCTACAATGAGCAGTTCTTC. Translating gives CASSYSPTYNEQFF.

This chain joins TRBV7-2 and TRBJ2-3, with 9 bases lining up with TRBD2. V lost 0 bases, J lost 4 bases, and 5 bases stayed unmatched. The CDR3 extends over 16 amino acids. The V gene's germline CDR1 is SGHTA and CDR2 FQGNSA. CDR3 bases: TGTGCCAGCAGCTTAGCAGGGCGGGGGGGGTCAGATACGCAGTATTTT. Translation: CASSLAGRGGSDTQYF.

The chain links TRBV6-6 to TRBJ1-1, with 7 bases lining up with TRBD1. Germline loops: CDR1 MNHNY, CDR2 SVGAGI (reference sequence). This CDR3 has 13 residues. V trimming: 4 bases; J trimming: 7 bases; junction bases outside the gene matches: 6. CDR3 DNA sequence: TGTGCCAGCAGTTCCGGACAGGTGGGTGAAGCTTTCTTT. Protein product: CASSSGQVGEAFF.

The CDR3 loop is CASSLRDRDPDTQYF. The CDR3 DNA is TGTGCCAGCAGCCTCCGGGACAGGGATCCAGATACGCAGTATTTT. The chain links TRBV5-4 to TRBJ2-3; TRBD1 matches at 9 bases. The V gene end was trimmed by 4 bases and the J gene end by 4 bases; junction bases not matched to a gene: 7. CDR1 SGHNT and CDR2 YYREEE come from the germline V gene (reference sequence). The CDR3 is 15 residues long.

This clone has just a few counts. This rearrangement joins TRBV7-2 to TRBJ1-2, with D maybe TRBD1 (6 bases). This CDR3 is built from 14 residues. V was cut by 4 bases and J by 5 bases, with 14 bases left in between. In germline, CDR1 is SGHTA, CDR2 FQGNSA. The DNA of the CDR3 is TGTGCCAGCAGCTCGTACAGGGTAGAATATGGCTACACCTTC. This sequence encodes CASSSYRVEYGYTF.

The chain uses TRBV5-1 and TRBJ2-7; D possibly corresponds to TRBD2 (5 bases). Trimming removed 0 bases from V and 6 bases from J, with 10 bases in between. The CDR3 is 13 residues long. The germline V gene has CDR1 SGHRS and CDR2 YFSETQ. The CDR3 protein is CASSLGERFEQYF. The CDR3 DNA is TGCGCCAGCAGCTTGGGGGAGCGGTTCGAGCAGTACTTC.

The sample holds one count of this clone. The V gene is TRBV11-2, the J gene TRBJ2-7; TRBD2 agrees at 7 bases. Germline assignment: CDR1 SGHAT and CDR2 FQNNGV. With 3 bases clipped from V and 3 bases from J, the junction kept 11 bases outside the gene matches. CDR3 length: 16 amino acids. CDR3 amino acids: CASSFLIPERGYEQYF. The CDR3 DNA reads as TGTGCCAGCAGCTTCCTAATTCCAGAGCGGGGCTACGAGCAGTACTTC.

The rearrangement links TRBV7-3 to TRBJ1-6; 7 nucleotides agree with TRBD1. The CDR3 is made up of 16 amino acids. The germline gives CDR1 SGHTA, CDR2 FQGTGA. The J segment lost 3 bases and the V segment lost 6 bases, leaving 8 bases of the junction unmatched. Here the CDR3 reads CASSLQGGIYNSPLHF. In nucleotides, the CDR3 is TGTGCCAGCAGTCTTCAGGGGGGAATCTATAATTCACCCCTCCACTTT. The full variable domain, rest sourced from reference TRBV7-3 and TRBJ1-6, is GAGVSQTPSNKVTEKGKYVELRCDPISGHTALYWYRQSLGQGPEFLIYFQGTGAADDSGLPNDRFFAVRPEGSVSTLKIQRTERGDSAVYLCASSLQGGIYNSPLHFGNGTRLTVT.

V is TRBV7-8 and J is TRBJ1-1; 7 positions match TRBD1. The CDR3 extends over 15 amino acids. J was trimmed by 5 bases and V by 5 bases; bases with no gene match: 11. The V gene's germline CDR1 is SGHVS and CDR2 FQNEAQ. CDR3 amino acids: CASSPETGEATEAFF. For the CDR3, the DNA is TGTGCCAGCAGCCCCGAAACAGGGGAGGCGACTGAAGCTTTCTTT. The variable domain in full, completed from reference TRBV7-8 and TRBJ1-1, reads GAGVSQSPRYKVAKRGQDVALRCDPISGHVSLFWYQQALGQGPEFLTYFQNEAQLDKSGLPSDRFFAERPEGSVSTLKIQRTQQEDSAVYLCASSPETGEATEAFFGQGTRLTVV.

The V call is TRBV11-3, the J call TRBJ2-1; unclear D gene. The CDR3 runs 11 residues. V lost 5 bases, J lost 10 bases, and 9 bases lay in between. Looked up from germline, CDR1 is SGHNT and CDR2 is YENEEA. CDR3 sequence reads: CASSGLGEQFF. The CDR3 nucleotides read TGTGCCAGCAGCGGCCTCGGGGAGCAGTTCTTC.

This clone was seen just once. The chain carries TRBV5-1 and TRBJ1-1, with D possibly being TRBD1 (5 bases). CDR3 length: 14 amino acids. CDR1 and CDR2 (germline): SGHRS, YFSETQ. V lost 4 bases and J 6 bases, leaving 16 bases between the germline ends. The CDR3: CASSKMGGIPEAFF. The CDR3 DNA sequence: TGCGCCAGCAGCAAGATGGGGGGGATCCCTGAAGCTTTCTTT.

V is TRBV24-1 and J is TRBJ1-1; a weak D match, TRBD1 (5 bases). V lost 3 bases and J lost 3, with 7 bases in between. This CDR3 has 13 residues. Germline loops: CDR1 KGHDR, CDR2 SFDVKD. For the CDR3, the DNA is TGTGCCACCAGTGATCCAGGGTACACTGAAGCTTTCTTT. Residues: CATSDPGYTEAFF.